A selection of T cell receptor beta chains follows, all from one sample in a study of T-cell reconstitution after alpha-beta-depleted transplantation in children. TCRdb reanalysed the PCR reads using MiXCR and keeps one entry per CDR3 protein. Among roughly 280,000 distinct CDR3 sequences listed, roughly 10% were seen once. The sample in question was peripheral blood, obtained 180 days after TCRalphabeta/CD19-depleted stem cell transplant. The receptors derive from a male patient between 2 and 15 years old who had a stem cell transplant for chronic granulomatous disease, so the T cells may come from the graft donor. CDR3s include the opening cysteine and the closing phenylalanine or tryptophan. Each record gives: J gene, V gene, D gene, clone size, CDR3 DNA, CDR3 protein. The D gene is left open where the match is weak. The size of a clone is reported for some rows only, either as once, few or many, or as a class for expanded clones.

j_gene: TRBJ1-6; v_gene: TRBV6-1; d_gene: -; abundance: many; CDR3nt: TGTGCCAGCACCTTTGGTCCCCGAACAGCCCTCCACTTT; CDR3aa: CASTFGPRTALHF
j_gene: TRBJ2-1; v_gene: TRBV19; d_gene: -; abundance: many; CDR3nt: TGTGCCAGTAGTTTGCCCTACAATGAGCAGTTCTTC; CDR3aa: CASSLPYNEQFF
j_gene: TRBJ2-3; v_gene: TRBV7-2; d_gene: TRBD2; abundance: many; CDR3nt: TGTGCCAGCAGATTAGCGGGGGGGCCGTCTAGCACAGATACGCAGTATTTT; CDR3aa: CASRLAGGPSSTDTQYF
j_gene: TRBJ1-1; v_gene: TRBV7-9; d_gene: TRBD1; abundance: many; CDR3nt: TGTGCCAGCAGCCCCGGACAGGAGGCGGCTTTCTTT; CDR3aa: CASSPGQEAAFF
j_gene: TRBJ2-1; v_gene: TRBV27; d_gene: -; abundance: many; CDR3nt: TGTGCCAGCAGTTTTCAGGGCGCCGGTGAGCAGTTCTTC; CDR3aa: CASSFQGAGEQFF
j_gene: TRBJ2-5; v_gene: TRBV11-2; d_gene: -; abundance: many; CDR3nt: TGTGCCAGCAGCTTCCCACTGGAGACCCGGAGGCCCGCAGAGACCCAGTACTTC; CDR3aa: CASSFPLETRRPAETQYF
j_gene: TRBJ2-1; v_gene: TRBV6-1; d_gene: TRBD2; abundance: many; CDR3nt: TGTGCCAGCAGCCGGGAGGGCCTACTTTCCTACAATGAGCAGTTCTTC; CDR3aa: CASSREGLLSYNEQFF
j_gene: TRBJ1-1; v_gene: TRBV20-1; d_gene: -; abundance: -; CDR3nt: TGCAGTGCTAGAGATCCGCGGGCACGGGGGAACACTGAAGCTTTCTTT; CDR3aa: CSARDPRARGNTEAFF
j_gene: TRBJ1-2; v_gene: TRBV29-1; d_gene: -; abundance: medium-sized; CDR3nt: TGCAGCGTTGAGGGGGACTATGGCTACACCTTC; CDR3aa: CSVEGDYGYTF
j_gene: TRBJ1-5; v_gene: TRBV7-6; d_gene: -; abundance: many; CDR3nt: TGTGCCAGCAGCTTAGAGGGTGATCGCAATCAGCCCCAGCATTTT; CDR3aa: CASSLEGDRNQPQHF
j_gene: TRBJ1-6; v_gene: TRBV5-6; d_gene: -; abundance: many; CDR3nt: TGTGCCAGCAGCTTGGATAGGGCTCCTTCACCCCTCCACTTT; CDR3aa: CASSLDRAPSPLHF
j_gene: TRBJ1-3; v_gene: TRBV3-1; d_gene: -; abundance: -; CDR3nt: TGTGCCAGCAGCCCCGACGTCTCTGGAAACACCATATATTTT; CDR3aa: CASSPDVSGNTIYF
j_gene: TRBJ2-3; v_gene: TRBV13; d_gene: TRBD2; abundance: -; CDR3nt: TGTGCCAGCAGCTCCCCCCCTAGCGGGACTTATACGCAGTATTTT; CDR3aa: CASSSPPSGTYTQYF
j_gene: TRBJ2-5; v_gene: TRBV11-2; d_gene: -; abundance: many; CDR3nt: TGTGCCAGCAGCTTCCGACAGTCGTATGGTTCTAATCCAGAGACCCAGTACTTC; CDR3aa: CASSFRQSYGSNPETQYF
j_gene: TRBJ2-7; v_gene: TRBV6-2/TRBV6-3; d_gene: TRBD2; abundance: many; CDR3nt: TGTGCCAGCAGTCAGCGGGAGACATACGAGCAGTACTTC; CDR3aa: CASSQRETYEQYF
j_gene: TRBJ1-3; v_gene: TRBV12-3/TRBV12-4; d_gene: -; abundance: many; CDR3nt: TGTGCCAGCAGCCAATCCGGGAGCTCTGGAAACACCATATATTTT; CDR3aa: CASSQSGSSGNTIYF
j_gene: TRBJ2-1; v_gene: TRBV6-5; d_gene: TRBD2; abundance: many; CDR3nt: TGTGCCAGCAGGACCGGGGGGACTGAGCAGTTCTTC; CDR3aa: CASRTGGTEQFF
j_gene: TRBJ2-1; v_gene: TRBV20-1; d_gene: TRBD2; abundance: -; CDR3nt: TGCAGTGCTAGAGCGGCACTAGCGGGGGTCTCCTACAATGAGCAGTTCTTC; CDR3aa: CSARAALAGVSYNEQFF
j_gene: TRBJ2-7; v_gene: TRBV7-9; d_gene: -; abundance: many; CDR3nt: TGTGCCAGCAGCCCGGGTTGGGAGCAGTACTTC; CDR3aa: CASSPGWEQYF
j_gene: TRBJ2-7; v_gene: TRBV6-2/TRBV6-3; d_gene: -; abundance: many; CDR3nt: TGTGCCAGCTCGAACCCCAAGGCAAGGGCATCCTACGAGCAGTACTTC; CDR3aa: CASSNPKARASYEQYF
j_gene: TRBJ2-1; v_gene: TRBV29-1; d_gene: TRBD1; abundance: few; CDR3nt: TGCAGCGTTGAATCGGGACAGGGGGCGTTATACAATGAGCAGTTCTTC; CDR3aa: CSVESGQGALYNEQFF
j_gene: TRBJ2-2; v_gene: TRBV7-2; d_gene: -; abundance: many; CDR3nt: TGTGCCAGCAGCTCGAGCTGGAGTTCCGGGGAGCTGTTTTTT; CDR3aa: CASSSSWSSGELFF
j_gene: TRBJ2-5; v_gene: TRBV5-5; d_gene: TRBD1; abundance: many; CDR3nt: TGTGCCAGCAGCAGGGGACAGGGGGAAGAGACCCAGTACTTC; CDR3aa: CASSRGQGEETQYF
j_gene: TRBJ2-5; v_gene: TRBV7-8; d_gene: -; abundance: many; CDR3nt: TGTGCCAGCAGCGAATTCCAAGAGACCCAGTACTTC; CDR3aa: CASSEFQETQYF
j_gene: TRBJ2-3; v_gene: TRBV27; d_gene: TRBD2; abundance: few; CDR3nt: TGTGCCAGCAGTTTAACCGGGACTAAATTAACAGATACGCAGTATTTT; CDR3aa: CASSLTGTKLTDTQYF
j_gene: TRBJ1-6; v_gene: TRBV7-9; d_gene: -; abundance: many; CDR3nt: TGTGCCAGCAGCCAAACGATGGGGGCTAGCTCACCCCTCCACTTT; CDR3aa: CASSQTMGASSPLHF
j_gene: TRBJ2-6; v_gene: TRBV20-1; d_gene: -; abundance: -; CDR3nt: TGCAGTGCTAGTGACGTTCGGGGAAAAAAGTGGGCCAACGTCCTGACTTTC; CDR3aa: CSASDVRGKKWANVLTF
j_gene: TRBJ2-3; v_gene: TRBV7-9; d_gene: -; abundance: many; CDR3nt: TGTGCCAGCAGCCCCGGGGCCCTGAACACAGATACGCAGTATTTT; CDR3aa: CASSPGALNTDTQYF
j_gene: TRBJ2-1; v_gene: TRBV5-1; d_gene: TRBD2; abundance: many; CDR3nt: TGCGCCAGCAGCTTGGGTCTAGCGGGGGCCCTCTACAATGAGCAGTTCTTC; CDR3aa: CASSLGLAGALYNEQFF
j_gene: TRBJ1-2; v_gene: TRBV6-1; d_gene: TRBD1; abundance: many; CDR3nt: TGTGCCAGCACCAAGACAGGGGCTAACTATGGCTACACCTTC; CDR3aa: CASTKTGANYGYTF
j_gene: TRBJ2-1; v_gene: TRBV3-1; d_gene: -; abundance: many; CDR3nt: TGTGCCAGCAGCCCCAATCCACGGGACTCTTATTGGCAGTTCTTC; CDR3aa: CASSPNPRDSYWQFF
j_gene: TRBJ2-1; v_gene: TRBV28; d_gene: -; abundance: many; CDR3nt: TGTGCCAGCGGGCCAGGGGTTGGTGCGGGTGGGGATGAGCAGTTCTTC; CDR3aa: CASGPGVGAGGDEQFF
j_gene: TRBJ1-1; v_gene: TRBV28; d_gene: -; abundance: many; CDR3nt: TGTGCCAGCAGGGATACGGACTGGGTTTTT; CDR3aa: CASRDTDWVF
j_gene: TRBJ2-5; v_gene: TRBV10-3; d_gene: -; abundance: many; CDR3nt: TGTGCCATCAGTGATTTGCCGGGACCCCAGTACTTC; CDR3aa: CAISDLPGPQYF
j_gene: TRBJ2-1; v_gene: TRBV5-6; d_gene: TRBD1; abundance: many; CDR3nt: TGTGCCAGCAGCCCCACCGGGACAGGGGGAAATGAGCAGTTCTTC; CDR3aa: CASSPTGTGGNEQFF
j_gene: TRBJ2-3; v_gene: TRBV11-2; d_gene: TRBD2; abundance: -; CDR3nt: TGTGCCAGTTCGCGGGCTAGCGGTAGCAGAGATACGCAGTATTTT; CDR3aa: CASSRASGSRDTQYF
j_gene: TRBJ1-3; v_gene: TRBV12-3/TRBV12-4; d_gene: -; abundance: many; CDR3nt: TGTGCCAGCAGTTTAGGTGGAAACACCATATATTTT; CDR3aa: CASSLGGNTIYF
j_gene: TRBJ1-2; v_gene: TRBV20-1; d_gene: -; abundance: many; CDR3nt: TGCAGTGCAATCTACAGTAACCCTACTAACTATGATGGCTACACCTTC; CDR3aa: CSAIYSNPTNYDGYTF
j_gene: TRBJ2-2; v_gene: TRBV5-4; d_gene: TRBD1; abundance: many; CDR3nt: TGTGCCAGCAGCATCGGGACAGGGGACACCGGGGAGCTGTTTTTT; CDR3aa: CASSIGTGDTGELFF
j_gene: TRBJ2-6; v_gene: TRBV12-3/TRBV12-4; d_gene: -; abundance: many; CDR3nt: TGTGCCAGCACTCCGGACAGTAGCTCTGGGGCCAACGTCCTGACTTTC; CDR3aa: CASTPDSSSGANVLTF
j_gene: TRBJ1-1; v_gene: TRBV5-1; d_gene: -; abundance: many; CDR3nt: TGCGCCAGCAGCTTGGATGGGAGCTCTGAAGCTTTCTTT; CDR3aa: CASSLDGSSEAFF
j_gene: TRBJ2-1; v_gene: TRBV5-1; d_gene: TRBD2; abundance: many; CDR3nt: TGTGCCAGCAGCTTGGGACTAGCGGGAGTGAATGAGCAGTTCTTC; CDR3aa: CASSLGLAGVNEQFF
j_gene: TRBJ2-1; v_gene: TRBV9; d_gene: -; abundance: many; CDR3nt: TGTGCCAGCAGCGTAGCATGGACTCCCATCTCGGGCAATGAGCAGTTCTTC; CDR3aa: CASSVAWTPISGNEQFF
j_gene: TRBJ2-6; v_gene: TRBV6-1; d_gene: -; abundance: many; CDR3nt: TGTGCCAGCACCCCCTTAGGGAAATTTAGCTCTGGGGCCAACGTCCTGACTTTC; CDR3aa: CASTPLGKFSSGANVLTF